The sequence of this T cell receptor beta chain was determined in a study of cytomegalovirus exposure and HLA in healthy donors. PCR was performed using 60 Vbeta and 13 Jbeta primers. Measured with immunoSEQ multiplex PCR; TCRdb has only the in-frame clones, and not every one. The data hold roughly 80,000 clones, with roughly 76% observed a single time. Trimming took 0 bases from V and 3 from J, leaving 7 bases between them. CDR3 size: 14 residues. In germline, CDR1 is SGDLS, CDR2 YYNGEE. The receptor comes from a woman under 40 in good health and CMV-seronegative. Sequenced sample: PBMCs. V and J are TRBV9 and TRBJ1-5; possible D gene TRBD1, 5 bases. The CDR3 DNA follows: TGTGCCAGCAGCGTAGGGGGGGACAATCAGCCCCAGCATTTT. Translated: CASSVGGDNQPQHF.